Listed below are T cell receptor beta chains from one sample, sequenced in a study of vaccination and CD4 T cells after COVID-19. MiXCR, applied by TCRdb to the PCR reads, yields one record per CDR3 protein. This table holds around 21,000 distinct CDR3 sequences, around 50% found once. No antigens are known for them. The sample was CD4+ T cells from blood, cultured in vitro. The receptors derive from a human donor who had recovered from COVID-19. Each CDR3 is given without its conserved first and last residue.

cdr3_aa	j_call	v_call	cdr3_length
ASSSSGGSPLH	TRBJ1-6	TRBV7-9	11
ASSLGTGANTEAF	TRBJ1-1	TRBV7-8	13
SARDPQGDQPQH	TRBJ1-5	TRBV20-1	12
ASSLPSTDTQY	TRBJ2-3	TRBV7-6	11
ASSNTGGAYGYT	TRBJ1-2	TRBV4-1	12
ASRAGQGAYEQY	TRBJ2-7	TRBV6-1	12
ASSPLPGTGNTEAF	TRBJ1-1	TRBV6-1	14
ASSLAGLAGDHHNEQF	TRBJ2-1	TRBV11-1	16
ASRGLRNQPQH	TRBJ1-5	TRBV6-2/TRBV6-3	11
ASSLVGGSGPYEQY	TRBJ2-7	TRBV11-3	14
ASSYTGARGTEAF	TRBJ1-1	TRBV6-7	13
AWSPGNIGNQPQH	TRBJ1-5	TRBV30	13
ASSYGVSGETQY	TRBJ2-5	TRBV6-5	12
SARDPGRAVGNTIY	TRBJ1-3	TRBV20-1	14
ASSYVAGTEAF	TRBJ1-1	TRBV6-2/TRBV6-3	11
ASSLGGQGKLGGYT	TRBJ1-2	TRBV7-8	14
ASSQGAKVTEAF	TRBJ1-1	TRBV12-3/TRBV12-4	12
ASSLGTRGEQF	TRBJ2-1	TRBV7-9	11
ASSEGLPSQPQH	TRBJ1-5	TRBV5-8	12
ASSLGGTGLTDTQY	TRBJ2-3	TRBV7-2	14
ASSVNRANNEQY	TRBJ2-7	TRBV6-1	12
ASSFRQGTSYEQY	TRBJ2-7	TRBV7-2	13
ASGLARGGGWGNYGYT	TRBJ1-2	TRBV12-5	16
ATGNDFSYEQY	TRBJ2-7	TRBV10-3	11
ASSFGGANTGELF	TRBJ2-2	TRBV11-3	13
ASSLPTSGLSTDTQY	TRBJ2-3	TRBV28	15
AISTGTITDTQY	TRBJ2-3	TRBV10-3	12
ASSSPDREGSPLH	TRBJ1-6	TRBV7-9	13
ASSDRPGGGDTEAF	TRBJ1-1	TRBV2	14
ASSATRANYGYT	TRBJ1-2	TRBV19	12
ASSATGEDTEAF	TRBJ1-1	TRBV7-8	12
ASSEIGEAF	TRBJ1-1	TRBV2	9
SASSGNEQF	TRBJ2-1	TRBV20-1	9
SARGSYEQF	TRBJ2-1	TRBV20-1	9
ASSMATSGTDTQY	TRBJ2-3	TRBV19	13
ASSLLGGVGGRAPETQY	TRBJ2-5	TRBV7-6	17
ASRPQGSSEKLF	TRBJ1-4	TRBV12-3/TRBV12-4	12
ASSPGGLLNTEAF	TRBJ1-1	TRBV19	13
ASSKQTNTGELF	TRBJ2-2	TRBV6-1	12
ASSLAFKGGDQY	TRBJ2-4	TRBV7-8	12
ASSLRLGEGTEAF	TRBJ1-1	TRBV7-3	13
ASRGFLNTEAF	TRBJ1-1	TRBV6-1	11
ASSFGDRGVYQETQY	TRBJ2-5	TRBV7-9	15
AWSNSDTDTQY	TRBJ2-3	TRBV30	11
ASSWGSTNEKLF	TRBJ1-4	TRBV7-2	12
AISRQLDVDSPLH	TRBJ1-6	TRBV10-3	13
ASSLGTSTKLGGYT	TRBJ1-2	TRBV6-1	14
ASSLGQGGQPQH	TRBJ1-5	TRBV2	12